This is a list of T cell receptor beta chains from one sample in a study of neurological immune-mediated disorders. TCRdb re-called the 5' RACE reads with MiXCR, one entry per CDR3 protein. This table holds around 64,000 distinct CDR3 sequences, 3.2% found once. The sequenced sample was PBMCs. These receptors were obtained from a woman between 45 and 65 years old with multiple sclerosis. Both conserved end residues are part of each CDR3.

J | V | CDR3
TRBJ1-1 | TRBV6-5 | CASSRGQGDTEAFF
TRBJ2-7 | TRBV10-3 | CATPGLERPYEQYF
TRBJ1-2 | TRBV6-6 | CASGTALLSHGYTF
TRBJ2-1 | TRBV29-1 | CSGKGGAGEGSNEQFF
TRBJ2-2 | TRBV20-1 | CSARLAGGSGELFF
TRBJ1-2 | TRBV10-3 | CAITPSMEGNYGYTF
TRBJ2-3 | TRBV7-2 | CASSLAGGLDTQYF
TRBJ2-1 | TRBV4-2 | CASSQETQGSYNEQFF
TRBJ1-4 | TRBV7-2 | CASSILTNEKLFF
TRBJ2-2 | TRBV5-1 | CASRLAGPGELFF
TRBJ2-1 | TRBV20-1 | CSARKSGGALEQFF
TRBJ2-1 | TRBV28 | CASSSGQTGRFF
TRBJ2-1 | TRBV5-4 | CASSLAQPRLGHNEQFF
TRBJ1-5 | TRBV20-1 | CSARDLKGHQPQHF
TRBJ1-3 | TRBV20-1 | CSARRGPSSGNTIYF
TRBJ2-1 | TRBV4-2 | CASSPTRGPYNEQFF
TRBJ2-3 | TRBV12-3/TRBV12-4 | CASSFETYAQYF
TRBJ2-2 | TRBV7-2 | CASSHRDSLTGELFF
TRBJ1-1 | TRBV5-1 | CASMDQGNTEAFF
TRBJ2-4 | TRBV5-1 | CASSAQQGENIQYF
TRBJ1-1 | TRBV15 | CATSIQGNTEAFF
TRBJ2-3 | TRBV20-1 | CSASLTGVTDTQYF
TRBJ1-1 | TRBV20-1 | CSARDPQADTEAFF
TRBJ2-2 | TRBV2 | CATSGFAGEGGELFF